A selection of T cell receptor beta chains follows, all from one sample in a study of blood T cells in healthy people across ages. MiXCR, applied by TCRdb to the 5' RACE reads, yields one record per CDR3 protein. The data hold some 850,000 distinct CDR3 sequences, with more than 25% observed a single time. These records were also assigned to another study, of T cells of mothers and their children.

Specimen: blood. The receptors derive from a boy between 10 and 17 years old in good health. The CDR3 runs from the conserved cysteine through the conserved F or W. The order of the fields is CDR3 protein, CDR3 DNA, clone size, D gene, V gene, J gene. A D gene is named only where the DNA matches it firmly. Expanded clones get a size class; other rows say once, few or many, or leave the size out.

CASSEDGLGAFF	TGTGCCAGCAGCGAGGACGGCCTGGGAGCTTTCTTT	.	.	TRBV7-9	TRBJ1-1
CASSLSGDETQYF	TGTGCCAGCAGCCTGAGCGGGGATGAGACCCAGTACTTC	few	TRBD2	TRBV6-6	TRBJ2-5
CSVEEIGGYEQYF	TGCAGCGTTGAAGAGATAGGGGGCTACGAGCAGTACTTC	few	.	TRBV29-1	TRBJ2-7
CASSFTGGSMQETQYF	TGCGCCAGCAGCTTCACCGGAGGTAGCATGCAAGAGACCCAGTACTTC	few	.	TRBV5-1	TRBJ2-5
CASSSRQGTWNYEQYF	TGTGCCAGCAGTTCTCGACAGGGAACTTGGAACTACGAGCAGTACTTC	.	TRBD1	TRBV28	TRBJ2-7
CATRRDRGIITGELFF	TGTGCCACCCGGAGGGACAGGGGGATTATCACCGGGGAGCTGTTTTTT	.	TRBD1	TRBV10-3	TRBJ2-2
CASSLGGASSYEQYF	TGCGCCAGCAGCTTGGGAGGGGCGTCTTCCTACGAGCAGTACTTC	many	.	TRBV5-1	TRBJ2-7
CSVEGGTGKETQYF	TGCAGCGTTGAAGGGGGGACAGGGAAAGAGACCCAGTACTTC	few	TRBD1	TRBV29-1	TRBJ2-5
CASNGGDGPYNEQFF	TGTGCCAGCAACGGGGGGGACGGGCCCTACAACGAGCAGTTCTTC	.	TRBD2	TRBV6-6	TRBJ2-1
CAISAGAARREQYF	TGTGCCATCAGTGCAGGGGCGGCGCGGCGCGAGCAGTACTTC	.	.	TRBV10-3	TRBJ2-7
CAWRLGQGGEKLFF	TGTGCCTGGAGGCTAGGACAGGGAGGAGAAAAACTGTTTTTT	.	TRBD1	TRBV30	TRBJ1-4
CASRLRLGGSYNSPLHF	TGTGCCAGCAGGTTGAGGCTAGGGGGCTCCTATAATTCACCCCTCCACTTT	few	.	TRBV6-1	TRBJ1-6
CASTPGQEINEQYF	TGTGCCAGCACCCCGGGACAGGAGATAAACGAGCAGTACTTC	.	TRBD1	TRBV27	TRBJ2-7
CASSQDSGDTKGEQYF	TGTGCCAGCAGCCAAGACTCCGGGGACACTAAGGGCGAGCAGTACTTC	.	.	TRBV3-1	TRBJ2-7
CASSTSDSEYEQYF	TGTGCCAGCAGTACCTCCGACAGCGAATACGAGCAGTACTTC	.	.	TRBV12-3/TRBV12-4	TRBJ2-7
CASSARGREKLFF	TGTGCCAGCAGTGCCAGGGGGCGCGAAAAACTGTTTTTT	.	TRBD1	TRBV2	TRBJ1-4
CSVEGQIRNNEQFF	TGCAGCGTTGAAGGCCAAATCCGAAACAATGAGCAGTTCTTC	.	.	TRBV29-1	TRBJ2-1
CASSLETGELFF	TGTGCCAGCAGCTTGGAAACCGGGGAGCTGTTTTTT	few	.	TRBV5-4	TRBJ2-2
CSVEADIQYF	TGCAGTGTTGAGGCAGACATTCAGTACTTC	.	.	TRBV20-1	TRBJ2-4
CASSLPGQNTEAFF	TGTGCCAGCAGCCTACCGGGACAGAACACTGAAGCTTTCTTT	few	.	TRBV28	TRBJ1-1
CASSSVSGTGDLAKSIQYF	TGTGCCAGCAGCTCAGTCTCCGGGACAGGGGACCTAGCCAAAAGCATTCAGTACTTC	.	TRBD1	TRBV11-2	TRBJ2-4
CASSAGNTEAFF	TGTGCCAGCAGCGCAGGGAACACTGAAGCTTTCTTT	many	.	TRBV9	TRBJ1-1
CASSHRLAGGLVRDEQYF	TGCGCCAGCAGCCACAGGCTAGCGGGGGGTCTAGTCAGGGACGAGCAGTACTTC	.	TRBD2	TRBV4-1	TRBJ2-7
CASSPHPDSDLEQYF	TGTGCCAGCTCACCACACCCGGACAGCGACCTGGAGCAGTACTTC	.	.	TRBV18	TRBJ2-7
CASSSQRGPDIQYF	TGTGCCAGCAGTTCCCAGCGGGGTCCAGACATTCAGTACTTC	.	TRBD2	TRBV11-1	TRBJ2-4
CASSLYRGRDEKLFF	TGTGCCAGCAGCCTTTACAGGGGGCGAGATGAAAAACTGTTTTTT	.	TRBD1	TRBV12-3/TRBV12-4	TRBJ1-4
CASSYSRTGDQETQYF	TGTGCCAGCAGTTACTCTAGGACAGGGGACCAAGAGACCCAGTACTTC	.	TRBD1	TRBV6-2/TRBV6-3	TRBJ2-5
CASSPGTARSGANVLTF	TGCGCCAGCAGCCCCGGGACAGCGCGCTCTGGGGCCAACGTCCTGACTTTC	.	TRBD1	TRBV4-1	TRBJ2-6
CASRVLGGKGDEQFF	TGTGCCAGCAGGGTCCTGGGGGGCAAAGGCGATGAGCAGTTCTTC	many	.	TRBV12-3/TRBV12-4	TRBJ2-1